This T cell receptor (beta chain) was documented in a study of blood T cell repertoires in COVID-19. On the study more broadly: The study drew acute and convalescent COVID-19 samples from the United States, Italy and Spain. T cells, B-cell-depleted T cells, or PBMCs supplied cDNA or gDNA.

This clone was picked up one time. Source study methods: By means of reference gene primer amplification, nucleated cell counts were estimated. Using immunoSEQ multiplex PCR, the repertoire was profiled, and TCRdb retains in-frame clones only, with some absent. That table is the source of V, J and clone size, and D and trimming were worked out from the DNA. The table has around 250,000 clones, 86% seen once. Germline V gives CDR1 DFQATT, CDR2 SNEGSKA (reference sequence). J was trimmed by 5 bases and V by 3 bases; bases with no gene match: 9. This CDR3 spans 17 amino acids. This TCR was recovered from a man aged 80 or over with acute or convalescent COVID-19. The material sequenced was peripheral blood. The chain has TRBV20-1 and TRBJ2-5; 16 bases match TRBD2. CDR3 coding DNA: TGCAGTGCTAGTAAAGGGACTAGCGGGAGGGCCTCGGAGACCCAGTACTTC. Its protein product is CSASKGTSGRASETQYF.